Shown below are 12 T cell receptor beta chains from a single sample sequenced in a study of T cell clonality in common variable immunodeficiency. The data were produced by immunoSEQ multiplex PCR, yet TCRdb's version contains in-frame clones alone and is incomplete. This sample carries around 81,000 clones and no singletons, and around 0.8% goes to the top ten. Sequencing was carried out using peripheral blood mononuclear cells. The receptors were sampled from a person aged 18 to 75 in good health.

This clone was seen many times. The CDR3 sequence is CASSLGGQGGETQYF. The covered CDR3 bases are TGTGCCAGCAGCTTAGGGGGACAGGGGGGGGAGACC. The chain combines TRBV7-3 with TRBJ2-5; 11 bases map to TRBD1. With the read ending 3 residues before the CDR3 end, the germline J gene is used to fill in that end. The CDR3 totals 15 residues. CDR1 SGHTA and CDR2 FQGTGA come from the germline V gene. V lost 2 bases to trimming and J lost 5 bases; unmatched junction nucleotides: 4.

There are many counts of this clone. The read ends 3 residues before the CDR3 terminus; that terminus is restored from the germline J gene. The chain carries TRBV20-1 and TRBJ2-7; TRBD1 aligns across 8 bases. CDR1 and CDR2 from the germline V gene are DFQATT and SNEGSKA (reference sequence). V gave up 2 bases and J gave up 0 bases; unmatched junction bases: 3. This CDR3 region has 14 residues. This chain's CDR3 is CSARRTGTSYEQYF. The sequenced part of the CDR3 DNA is TGCAGTGCTAGAAGGACAGGGACCTCCTACGAG.

This clone has at least ten counts. Coverage ceases 3 residues before the CDR3 finishes, and the germline J gene fills in the end. The chain recombines TRBV7-8 with TRBJ2-1; TRBD2 aligns across 16 bases. This CDR3 spans 16 amino acids. With 5 bases clipped from V and 9 bases from J, the junction kept 7 bases outside the gene matches. Germline V lookup: CDR1 SGHVS, CDR2 FQNEAQ. The covered CDR3 bases are TGTGCCAGCAGCCGGACCGGGACTAGCGGGAGGGTTGAG. Translation gives CASSRTGTSGRVE. The entire CDR3 is CASSRTGTSGRVEQFF.

This clone was counted many times. The read terminates 3 residues ahead of where the CDR3 ends, so the germline J gene completes it. J is TRBJ1-1 and V is TRBV7-3; D may be TRBD1 (6 bases). Germline V CDR1 and CDR2: SGHTA, FQGTGA. The CDR3 has 14 residues. The V gene lost 6 bases and the J gene lost 6 bases, with 17 bases spanning the gap. CDR3 DNA (partial): TGTGCCAGCAGTTCCACAGGGTACACACCTGAA. Its translation: CASSSTGYTPE. The CDR3 as a whole reads CASSSTGYTPEAFF.

This clone was detected ten times or more. The read terminates 3 residues ahead of where the CDR3 ends, so the germline J gene completes it. V is TRBV19 and J is TRBJ2-1; 9 nucleotides agree with TRBD2. J lost 0 bases, V lost 3 bases, and 0 bases had no gene match. The CDR3 consists of 15 residues. CDR1 LNHDA and CDR2 SQIVND come from the germline V gene (reference sequence). Here the CDR3 reads CASSISGSSYNEQFF. Partial CDR3 DNA: TGTGCCAGTAGTATTAGCGGGAGCTCCTACAATGAG. The full variable domain, in which reference TRBV19 and TRBJ2-1 provide the parts outside the CDR3, is DGGITQSPKYLFRKEGQNVTLSCEQNLNHDAMYWYRQDPGQGLRLIYYSQIVNDFQKGDIAEGYSVSREKKESFPLTVTSAQKNPTAFYLCASSISGSSYNEQFFGPGTRLTVL.

This clone was recorded many times. The read terminates 3 residues before the CDR3 end, so the remaining end is supplied by the germline J gene. The chain uses TRBV10-1 and TRBJ1-5; D is ambiguous. V was cut by 3 bases and J by 4 bases, with 7 bases left in between. From germline, CDR1 is WNHNN and CDR2 SYGVQD (reference sequence). The CDR3 totals 13 residues. The part of the CDR3 DNA that was read is TGCGCCAGCAGTGATACGGTTAATCAGCCC. This sequence encodes CASSDTVNQP. The full CDR3 reads CASSDTVNQPQHF.

This clone was found many times. The read ends 3 residues before the CDR3 terminus; that terminus is restored from the germline J gene. The chain has TRBV5-6 and TRBJ1-1; TRBD1 matches at 9 bases. The V gene end was trimmed by 3 bases and the J gene end by 6 bases; junction bases not matched to a gene: 9. Germline CDR1 is SGHDT and CDR2 is YYEEEE. This CDR3 region has 15 residues. CDR3: CASSSTGQGSPEAFF. The part of the CDR3 DNA that was read is TGTGCCAGCAGCTCAACGGGACAGGGATCCCCTGAA.

The table lists this clone with many counts. The read stops 3 residues short of the end of the CDR3; the missing end is completed from the germline J gene. The chain uses TRBV6-2 or TRBV6-3 and TRBJ1-5; 9 nucleotides agree with TRBD1. Germline values: CDR1 MNHEY, CDR2 SVGEGT. CDR3 length equals 14 residues. Trimming took 5 bases from V and 7 from J; bases not matched to a gene: 6. The CDR3: CASSGDREVQPQHF. The CDR3 DNA, read in part, is TGTGCCAGCAGTGGGGACAGGGAGGTACAGCCC.

This clone came up many times. The read terminates 3 residues before the CDR3 end, so the remaining end is supplied by the germline J gene. J is TRBJ2-1 and V is TRBV7-3; no clear D gene. Trimming stripped 1 base from V and 0 bases from J, with 7 bases between. The CDR3 has 15 amino acids. In germline, CDR1 is SGHTA, CDR2 FQGTGA. CDR3 region: CASSLNLASYNEQFF. CDR3 DNA (partial): TGTGCCAGCAGCTTAAATTTAGCCTCCTACAATGAG.

This clone was counted at least ten times. The read halts 3 residues ahead of the CDR3 end, with the missing end drawn from the germline J gene. V is TRBV6-2 or TRBV6-3 and J is TRBJ1-2, with 8 bases identical to TRBD1. The CDR3 runs 12 residues. Germline CDR1 reads MNHEY; CDR2 reads SVGEGT. The CDR3 DNA, read in part, is TGTGCCAGCAGTTACGGACAGGGAGGC. It translates to CASSYGQGG. The full-length CDR3 reads as CASSYGQGGYTF.

There are many counts of this clone. The read ends 3 residues shy of where the CDR3 ends; the end is completed using the germline J gene. The chain employs TRBV5-1 and TRBJ2-7, with 7 bases matching TRBD1. The junction had 8 bases not matched to a gene; V was cut back by 0 bases and J by 5 bases. Germline values: CDR1 SGHRS, CDR2 YFSETQ. CDR3 length equals 15 residues. The sequenced CDR3 bases are TGCGCCAGCAGCTTGGACAACAGGGGCTTCGACGAG. Translated, it gives CASSLDNRGFDE. The full CDR3 protein reads CASSLDNRGFDEQYF.

This clone occurred many times. At one boundary the junction diverges from the germline segment, which might be a read error. Coverage ceases 3 residues before the CDR3 finishes, and the germline J gene fills in the end. The V and J genes are TRBV4-2 and TRBJ2-7; D may be TRBD1 (6 bases). The CDR3 sequence is 15 residues long. Germline values: CDR1 LGHNA, CDR2 YNFKEQ. The CDR3 loop reads CASSQGWDTSHEQYF. CDR3 DNA (partial): TGCGCCAGCAGCCAAGGTTGGGACACAAGCCACGAG.